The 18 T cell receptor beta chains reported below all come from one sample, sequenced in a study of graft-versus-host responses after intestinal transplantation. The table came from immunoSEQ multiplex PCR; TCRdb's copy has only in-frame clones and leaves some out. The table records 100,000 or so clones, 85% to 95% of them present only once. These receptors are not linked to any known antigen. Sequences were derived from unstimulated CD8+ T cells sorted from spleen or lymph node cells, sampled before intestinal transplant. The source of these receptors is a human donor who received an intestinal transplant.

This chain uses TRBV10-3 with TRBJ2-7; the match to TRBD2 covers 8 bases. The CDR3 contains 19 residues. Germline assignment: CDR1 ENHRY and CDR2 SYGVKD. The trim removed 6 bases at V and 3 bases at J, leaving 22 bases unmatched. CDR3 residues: CAISTPRAGAPRGGYEQYF. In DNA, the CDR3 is TGTGCCATCAGCACGCCCAGGGCAGGCGCACCCCGGGGGGGCTACGAGCAGTACTTC.

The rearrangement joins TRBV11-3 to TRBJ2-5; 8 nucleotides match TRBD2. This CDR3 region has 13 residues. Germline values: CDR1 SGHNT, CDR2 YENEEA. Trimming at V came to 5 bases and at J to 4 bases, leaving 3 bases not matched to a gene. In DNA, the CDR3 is TGTGCCAGCAGCCCCGGACTAGCAGAGACCCAGTACTTC. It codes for CASSPGLAETQYF.

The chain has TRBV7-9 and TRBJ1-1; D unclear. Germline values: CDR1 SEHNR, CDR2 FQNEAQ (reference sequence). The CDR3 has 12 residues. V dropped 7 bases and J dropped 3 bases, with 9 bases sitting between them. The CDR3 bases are TGTGCCAGCAAGATCATAGACACTGAAGCTTTCTTT. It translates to CASKIIDTEAFF.

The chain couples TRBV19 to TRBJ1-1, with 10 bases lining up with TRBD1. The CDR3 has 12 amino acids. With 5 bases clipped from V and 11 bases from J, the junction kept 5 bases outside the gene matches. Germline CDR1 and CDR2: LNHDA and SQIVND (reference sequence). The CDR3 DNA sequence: TGTGCCAGTAGTGTCGGACAGGGGGGGGCTTTCTTT. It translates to CASSVGQGGAFF.

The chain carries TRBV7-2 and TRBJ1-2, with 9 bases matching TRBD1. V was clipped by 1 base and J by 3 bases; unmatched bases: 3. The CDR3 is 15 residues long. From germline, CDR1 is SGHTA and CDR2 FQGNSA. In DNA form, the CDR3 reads TGTGCCAGCAGCTTAGAACAGGGGGCGCACTATGGCTACACCTTC. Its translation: CASSLEQGAHYGYTF.

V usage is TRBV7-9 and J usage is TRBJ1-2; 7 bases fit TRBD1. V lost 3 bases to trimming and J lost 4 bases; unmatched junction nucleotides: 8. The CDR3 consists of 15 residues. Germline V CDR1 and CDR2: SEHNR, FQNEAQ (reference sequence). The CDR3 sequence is CASSLNWAGGYGYTF. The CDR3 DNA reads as TGTGCCAGCAGCTTGAACTGGGCAGGGGGCTATGGCTACACCTTC.

The CDR3 DNA sequence: TGCGCCAGCAGCCAAGATCAGCGGGTTGGTGGTGGCTACACCTTC. This gives the protein CASSQDQRVGGGYTF. This chain uses TRBV4-3 with TRBJ1-2, with D uncertain. The CDR3 sequence is 15 residues long. Germline CDR1 is LGHNA and CDR2 is YSLEER. V was clipped by 0 bases and J by 7 bases, with 15 bases between them.

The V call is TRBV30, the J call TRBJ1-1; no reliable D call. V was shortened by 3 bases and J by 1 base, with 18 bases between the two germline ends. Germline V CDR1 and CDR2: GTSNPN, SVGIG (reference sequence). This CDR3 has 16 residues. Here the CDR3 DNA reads TGTGCCTGGAGCGGGGAGTCAGCAGCAGAGAACACTGAAGCTTTCTTT. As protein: CAWSGESAAENTEAFF.

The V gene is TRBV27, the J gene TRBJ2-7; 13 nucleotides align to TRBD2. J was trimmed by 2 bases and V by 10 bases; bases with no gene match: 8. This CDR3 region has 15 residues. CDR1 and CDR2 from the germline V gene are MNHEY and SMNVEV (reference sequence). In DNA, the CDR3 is TGTGCCACCTCCCCCACTAGCGGGGGGGCCTACGAGCAGTACTTC. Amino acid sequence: CATSPTSGGAYEQYF.

The CDR3 sequence is CASSYENQYEQYF. Written as DNA, the CDR3 is TGTGCCAGCAGCTACGAGAATCAATACGAGCAGTACTTC. V usage is TRBV7-9 and J usage is TRBJ2-7; the D is unclear. Germline V lookup: CDR1 SEHNR, CDR2 FQNEAQ (reference sequence). V was clipped by 4 bases and J by 4 bases, with 11 bases between them. The CDR3 covers 13 residues.

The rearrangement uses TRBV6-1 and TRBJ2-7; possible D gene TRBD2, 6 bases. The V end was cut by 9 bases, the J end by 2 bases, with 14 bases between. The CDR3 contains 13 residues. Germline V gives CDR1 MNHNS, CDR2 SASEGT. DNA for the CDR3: TGTGCCAGTAGGAGGGTGGGAGCCTACGAGCAGTACTTC. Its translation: CASRRVGAYEQYF.

The CDR3 DNA sequence: TGTGCCTGGAGTGCGAACATAGAAAAACTGTTTTTT. Translation: CAWSANIEKLFF. The chain links TRBV30 to TRBJ1-4; D remains unclear. This CDR3 region has 12 residues. The V end was cut by 1 base, the J end by 8 bases, with 8 bases between. Germline V lookup: CDR1 GTSNPN, CDR2 SVGIG (reference sequence). The full variable domain, with the rest looked up from reference TRBV30 and TRBJ1-4, is SQTIHQWPATLVQPVGSPLSLECTVEGTSNPNLYWYRQAAGRGLQLLFYSVGIGQISSEVPQNLSASRPQDRQFILSSKKLLLSDSGFYLCAWSANIEKLFFGSGTQLSVL.

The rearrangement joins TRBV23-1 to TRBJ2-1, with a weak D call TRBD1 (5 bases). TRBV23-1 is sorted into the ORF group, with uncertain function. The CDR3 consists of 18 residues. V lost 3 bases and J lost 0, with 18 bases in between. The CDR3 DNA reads TGCGCCAGCAGTCAGTCCCCCACGGCAGGGAACTCCTACAATGAGCAGTTCTTC. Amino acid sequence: CASSQSPTAGNSYNEQFF.

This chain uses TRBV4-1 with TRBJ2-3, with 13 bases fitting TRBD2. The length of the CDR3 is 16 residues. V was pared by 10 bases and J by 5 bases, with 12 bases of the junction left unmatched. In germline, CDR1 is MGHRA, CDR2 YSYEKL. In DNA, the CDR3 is TGCGCCACCCACCCTACTAGCGGGGGGGCGATAGATACGCAGTATTTT. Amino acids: CATHPTSGGAIDTQYF.

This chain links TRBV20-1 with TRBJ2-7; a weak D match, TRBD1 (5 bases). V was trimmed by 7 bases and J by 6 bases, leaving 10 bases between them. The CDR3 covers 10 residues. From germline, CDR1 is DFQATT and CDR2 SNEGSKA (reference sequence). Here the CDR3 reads CSVIGAEQYF. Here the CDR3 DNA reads TGCAGTGTTATAGGGGCCGAGCAGTACTTC.

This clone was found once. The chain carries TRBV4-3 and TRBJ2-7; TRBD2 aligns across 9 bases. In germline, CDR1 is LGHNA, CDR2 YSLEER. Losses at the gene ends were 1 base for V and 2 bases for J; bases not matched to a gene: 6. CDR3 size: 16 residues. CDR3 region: CASSQAAGTSPYEQYF. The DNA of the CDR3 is TGCGCCAGCAGCCAAGCAGCCGGGACTAGCCCCTACGAGCAGTACTTC.

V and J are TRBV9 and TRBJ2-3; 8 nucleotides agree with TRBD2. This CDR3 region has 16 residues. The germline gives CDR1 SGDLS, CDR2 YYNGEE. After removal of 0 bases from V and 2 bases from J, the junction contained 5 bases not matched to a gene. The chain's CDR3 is CASSVGSSGATDTQYF. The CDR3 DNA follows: TGTGCCAGCAGCGTAGGGAGTAGCGGGGCCACAGATACGCAGTATTTT.

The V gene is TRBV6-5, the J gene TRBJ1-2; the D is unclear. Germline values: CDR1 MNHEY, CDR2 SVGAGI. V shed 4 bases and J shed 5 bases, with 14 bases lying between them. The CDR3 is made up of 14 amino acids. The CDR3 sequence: CASSFRAGEYGYTF. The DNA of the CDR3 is TGTGCCAGCAGTTTCCGGGCCGGGGAGTATGGCTACACCTTC.